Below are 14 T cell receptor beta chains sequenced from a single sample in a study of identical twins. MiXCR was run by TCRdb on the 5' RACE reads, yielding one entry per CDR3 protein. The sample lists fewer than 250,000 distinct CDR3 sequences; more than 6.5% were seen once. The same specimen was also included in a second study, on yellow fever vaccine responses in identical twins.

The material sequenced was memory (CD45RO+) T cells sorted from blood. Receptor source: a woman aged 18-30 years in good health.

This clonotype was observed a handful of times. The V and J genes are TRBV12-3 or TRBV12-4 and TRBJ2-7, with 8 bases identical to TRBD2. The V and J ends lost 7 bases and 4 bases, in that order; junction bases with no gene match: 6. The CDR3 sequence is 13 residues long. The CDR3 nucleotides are TGTGCCAGCACAAACACGGGAGGGTACGAGCAGTACTTC. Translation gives CASTNTGGYEQYF.

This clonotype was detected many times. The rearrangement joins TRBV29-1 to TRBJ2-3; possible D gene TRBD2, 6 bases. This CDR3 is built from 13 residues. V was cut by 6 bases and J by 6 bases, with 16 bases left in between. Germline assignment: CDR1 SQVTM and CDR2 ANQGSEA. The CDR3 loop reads CSVEPLGGDTQYF. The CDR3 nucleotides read TGCAGCGTGGAACCTTTAGGAGGGGATACGCAGTATTTT.

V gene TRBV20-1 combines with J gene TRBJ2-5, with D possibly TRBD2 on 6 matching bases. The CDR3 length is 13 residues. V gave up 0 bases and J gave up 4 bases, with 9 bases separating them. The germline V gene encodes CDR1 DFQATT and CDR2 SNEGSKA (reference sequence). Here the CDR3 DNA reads TGCAGTGCTAGAGATCGAGCGGGAGAGACCCAGTACTTC. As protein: CSARDRAGETQYF.

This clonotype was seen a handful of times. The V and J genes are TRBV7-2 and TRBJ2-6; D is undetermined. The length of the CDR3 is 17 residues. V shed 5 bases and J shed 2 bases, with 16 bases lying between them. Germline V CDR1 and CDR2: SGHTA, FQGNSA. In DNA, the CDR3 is TGTGCCAGCAGCCCGCGAAGCCCGTCCCCTGGGGCCAACGTCCTGACTTTC. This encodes CASSPRSPSPGANVLTF.

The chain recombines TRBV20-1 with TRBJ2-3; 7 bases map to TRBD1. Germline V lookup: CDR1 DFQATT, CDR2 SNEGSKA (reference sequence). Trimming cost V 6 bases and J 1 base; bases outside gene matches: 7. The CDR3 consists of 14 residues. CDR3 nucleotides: TGCAGTGCCCTAGACAGGGCAGGCACAGATACGCAGTATTTT. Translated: CSALDRAGTDTQYF.

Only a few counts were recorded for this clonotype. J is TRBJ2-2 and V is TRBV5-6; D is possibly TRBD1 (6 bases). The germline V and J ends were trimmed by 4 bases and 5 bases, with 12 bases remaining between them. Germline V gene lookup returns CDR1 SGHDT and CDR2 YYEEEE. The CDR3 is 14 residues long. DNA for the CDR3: TGTGCCAGCAGCAAGACAGGACGGACCGGGGAGCTGTTTTTT. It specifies CASSKTGRTGELFF.

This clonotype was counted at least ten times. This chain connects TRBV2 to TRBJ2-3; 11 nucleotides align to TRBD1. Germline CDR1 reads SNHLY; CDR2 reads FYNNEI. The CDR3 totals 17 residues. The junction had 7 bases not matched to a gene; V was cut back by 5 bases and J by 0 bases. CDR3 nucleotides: TGTGCCAGCAGTACTTATAGGGACAGGGGGAGCACAGATACGCAGTATTTT. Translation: CASSTYRDRGSTDTQYF.

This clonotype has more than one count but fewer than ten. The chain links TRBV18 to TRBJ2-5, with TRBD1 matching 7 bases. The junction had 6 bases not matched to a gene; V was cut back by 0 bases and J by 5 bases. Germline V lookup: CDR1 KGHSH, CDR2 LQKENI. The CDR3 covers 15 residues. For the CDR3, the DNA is TGTGCCAGCTCACCACCAGATACAGGGGTTGAGACCCAGTACTTC. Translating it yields CASSPPDTGVETQYF.

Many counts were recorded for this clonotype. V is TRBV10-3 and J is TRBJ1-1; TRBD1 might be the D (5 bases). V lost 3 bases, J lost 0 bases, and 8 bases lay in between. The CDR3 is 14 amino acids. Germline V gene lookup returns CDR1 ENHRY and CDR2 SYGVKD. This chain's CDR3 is CAISDGAMNTEAFF. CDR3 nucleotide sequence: TGTGCCATCAGTGACGGGGCCATGAACACTGAAGCTTTCTTT.

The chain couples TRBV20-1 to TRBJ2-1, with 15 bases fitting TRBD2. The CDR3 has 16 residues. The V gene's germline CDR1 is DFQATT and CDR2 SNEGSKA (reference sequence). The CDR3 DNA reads TGCAGGGCCCTGGGGACTAGCGGGAGGAGGGGTAATGAGCAGTTCTTC. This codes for CRALGTSGRRGNEQFF.

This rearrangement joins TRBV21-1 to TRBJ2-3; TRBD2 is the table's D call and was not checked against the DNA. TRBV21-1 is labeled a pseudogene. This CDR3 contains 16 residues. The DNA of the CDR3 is TGTGCCAGCAGCAAAGGTCTGCGGGGGGGCGCAGATACGCAGTATTTT. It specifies CASSKGLRGGADTQYF.

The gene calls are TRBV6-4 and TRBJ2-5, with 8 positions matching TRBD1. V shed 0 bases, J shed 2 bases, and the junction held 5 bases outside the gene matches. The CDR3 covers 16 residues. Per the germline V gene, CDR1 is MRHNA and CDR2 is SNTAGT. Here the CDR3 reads CASSDSAGGEQETQYF. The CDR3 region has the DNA TGTGCCAGCAGTGACTCTGCAGGGGGCGAACAAGAGACCCAGTACTTC.

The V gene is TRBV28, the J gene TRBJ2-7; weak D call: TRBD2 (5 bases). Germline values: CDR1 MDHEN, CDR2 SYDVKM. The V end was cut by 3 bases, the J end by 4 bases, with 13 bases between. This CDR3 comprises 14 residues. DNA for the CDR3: TGTGCCAGCAGTTTCCCAGGACGGAGGTACGAGCAGTACTTC. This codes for CASSFPGRRYEQYF. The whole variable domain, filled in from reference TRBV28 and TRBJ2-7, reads DVKVTQSSRYLVKRTGEKVFLECVQDMDHENMFWYRQDPGLGLRLIYFSYDVKMKEKGDIPEGYSVSREKKERFSLILESASTNQTSMYLCASSFPGRRYEQYFGPGTRLTVT.

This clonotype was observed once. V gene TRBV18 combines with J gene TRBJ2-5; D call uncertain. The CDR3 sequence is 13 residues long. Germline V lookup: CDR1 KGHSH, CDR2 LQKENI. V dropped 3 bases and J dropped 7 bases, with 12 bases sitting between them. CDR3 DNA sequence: TGTGCCAGCTCACCGACAACCGTGGTGACCCAGTACTTC. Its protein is CASSPTTVVTQYF.